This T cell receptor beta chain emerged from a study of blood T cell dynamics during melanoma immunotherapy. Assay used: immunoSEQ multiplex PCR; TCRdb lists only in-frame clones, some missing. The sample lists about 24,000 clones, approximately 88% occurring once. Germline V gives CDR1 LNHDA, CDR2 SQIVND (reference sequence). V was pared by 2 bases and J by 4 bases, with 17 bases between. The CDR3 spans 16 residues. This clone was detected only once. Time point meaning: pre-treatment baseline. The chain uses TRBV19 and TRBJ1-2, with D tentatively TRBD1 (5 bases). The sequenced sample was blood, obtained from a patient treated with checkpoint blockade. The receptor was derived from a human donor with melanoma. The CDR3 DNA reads TGTGCCAGTAGTATAATCGGCCAGGGAGTTACCTATGGCTACACCTTC. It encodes CASSIIGQGVTYGYTF.